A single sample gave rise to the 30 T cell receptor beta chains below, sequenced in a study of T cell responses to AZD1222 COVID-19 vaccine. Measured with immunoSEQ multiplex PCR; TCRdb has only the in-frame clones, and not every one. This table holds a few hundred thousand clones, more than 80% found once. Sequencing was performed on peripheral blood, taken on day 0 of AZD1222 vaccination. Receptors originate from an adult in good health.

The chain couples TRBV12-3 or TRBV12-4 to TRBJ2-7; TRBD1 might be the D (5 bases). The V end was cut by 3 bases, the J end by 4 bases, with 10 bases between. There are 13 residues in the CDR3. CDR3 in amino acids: CASSFGAVYEQYF. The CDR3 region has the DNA TGTGCCAGCAGTTTTGGGGCAGTTTACGAGCAGTACTTC.

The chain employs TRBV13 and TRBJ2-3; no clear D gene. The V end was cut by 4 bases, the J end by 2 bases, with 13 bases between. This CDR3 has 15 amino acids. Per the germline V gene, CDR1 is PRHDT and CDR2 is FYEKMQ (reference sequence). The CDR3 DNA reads TGTGCCAGCAGCTACGACGGTGGGTACACAGATACGCAGTATTTT. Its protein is CASSYDGGYTDTQYF.

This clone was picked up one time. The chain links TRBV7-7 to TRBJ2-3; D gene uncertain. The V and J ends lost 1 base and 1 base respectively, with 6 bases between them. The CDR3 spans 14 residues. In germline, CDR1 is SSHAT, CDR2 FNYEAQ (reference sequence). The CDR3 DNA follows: TGTGCCAGCAGCTTAGGCTCTCGCACAGATACGCAGTATTTT. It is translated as CASSLGSRTDTQYF.

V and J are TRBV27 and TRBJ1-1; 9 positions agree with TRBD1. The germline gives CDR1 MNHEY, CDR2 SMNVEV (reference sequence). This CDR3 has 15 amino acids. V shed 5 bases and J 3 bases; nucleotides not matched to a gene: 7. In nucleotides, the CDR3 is TGTGCCAGCAGTGGGGGGACAGGGAGGGACACTGAAGCTTTCTTT. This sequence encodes CASSGGTGRDTEAFF.

The CDR3 DNA reads TGTGCCAGCAGCCCCCCGGGCCCGTGGTCCTACGAGCAGTACTTC. This translates into CASSPPGPWSYEQYF. The gene calls are TRBV6-2 or TRBV6-3 and TRBJ2-7; D is uncertain. The CDR3 loop spans 15 amino acids. Germline CDR1 and CDR2: MNHEY and SVGEGT. Trimming cost V 6 bases and J 1 base, with 16 bases left between them.

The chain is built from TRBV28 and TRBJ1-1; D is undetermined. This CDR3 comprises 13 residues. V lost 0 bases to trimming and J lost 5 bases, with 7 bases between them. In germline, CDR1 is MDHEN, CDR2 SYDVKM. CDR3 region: CASSLWGRTEAFF. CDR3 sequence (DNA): TGTGCCAGCAGTTTATGGGGTCGGACTGAAGCTTTCTTT. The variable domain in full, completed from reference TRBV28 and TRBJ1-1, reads DVKVTQSSRYLVKRTGEKVFLECVQDMDHENMFWYRQDPGLGLRLIYFSYDVKMKEKGDIPEGYSVSREKKERFSLILESASTNQTSMYLCASSLWGRTEAFFGQGTRLTVV.

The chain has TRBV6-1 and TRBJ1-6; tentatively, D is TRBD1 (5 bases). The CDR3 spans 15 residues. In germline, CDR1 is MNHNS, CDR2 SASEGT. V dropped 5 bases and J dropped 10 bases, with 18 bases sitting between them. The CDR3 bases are TGTGCCAGCAGTTTCCCGGGAGGGGAAGGGTCACCCCTCCACTTT. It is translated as CASSFPGGEGSPLHF.

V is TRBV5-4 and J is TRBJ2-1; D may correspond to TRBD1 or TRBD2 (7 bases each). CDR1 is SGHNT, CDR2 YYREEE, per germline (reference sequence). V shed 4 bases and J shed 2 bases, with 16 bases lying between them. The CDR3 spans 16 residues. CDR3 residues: CASSPGGEITYNEQFF. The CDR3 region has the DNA TGTGCCAGCAGCCCAGGGGGGGAAATTACCTACAATGAGCAGTTCTTC. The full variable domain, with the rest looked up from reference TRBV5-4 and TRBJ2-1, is ETGVTQSPTHLIKTRGQQVTLRCSSQSGHNTVSWYQQALGQGPQFIFQYYREEENGRGNFPPRFSGLQFPNYSSELNVNALELDDSALYLCASSPGGEITYNEQFFGPGTRLTVL.

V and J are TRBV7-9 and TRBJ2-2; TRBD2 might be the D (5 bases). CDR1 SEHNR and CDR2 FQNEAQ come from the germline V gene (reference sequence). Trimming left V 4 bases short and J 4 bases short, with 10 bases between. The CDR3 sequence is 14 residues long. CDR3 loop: CASSYREATGELFF. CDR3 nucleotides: TGTGCCAGCAGCTACCGGGAAGCCACCGGGGAGCTGTTTTTT.

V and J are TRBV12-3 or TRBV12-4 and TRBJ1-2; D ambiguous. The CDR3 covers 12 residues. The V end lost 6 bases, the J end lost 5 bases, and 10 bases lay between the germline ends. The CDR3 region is CASRDPEYGYTF. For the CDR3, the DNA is TGTGCCAGCAGGGACCCAGAATATGGCTACACCTTC.

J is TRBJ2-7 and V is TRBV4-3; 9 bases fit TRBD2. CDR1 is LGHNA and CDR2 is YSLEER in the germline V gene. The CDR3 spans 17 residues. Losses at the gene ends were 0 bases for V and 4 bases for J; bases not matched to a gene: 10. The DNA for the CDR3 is TGCGCCAGCAGCCAAGATCACCGCGGGAGGGCGGGGTACGAGCAGTACTTC. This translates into CASSQDHRGRAGYEQYF.

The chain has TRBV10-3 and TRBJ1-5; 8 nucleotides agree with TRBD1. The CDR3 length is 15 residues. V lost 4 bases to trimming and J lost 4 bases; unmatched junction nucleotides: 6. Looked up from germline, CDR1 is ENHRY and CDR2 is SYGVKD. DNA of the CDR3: TGTGCCATCAGTGTCGCGACAGGGGAAAATCAGCCCCAGCATTTT. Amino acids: CAISVATGENQPQHF.

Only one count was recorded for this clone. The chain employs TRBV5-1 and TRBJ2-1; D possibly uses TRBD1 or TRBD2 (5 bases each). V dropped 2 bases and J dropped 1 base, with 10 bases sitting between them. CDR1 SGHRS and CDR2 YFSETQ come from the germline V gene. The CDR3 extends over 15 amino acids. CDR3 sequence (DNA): TGCGCCAGCAGCTTAATGGGGGATTCCTACAATGAGCAGTTCTTC. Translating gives CASSLMGDSYNEQFF.

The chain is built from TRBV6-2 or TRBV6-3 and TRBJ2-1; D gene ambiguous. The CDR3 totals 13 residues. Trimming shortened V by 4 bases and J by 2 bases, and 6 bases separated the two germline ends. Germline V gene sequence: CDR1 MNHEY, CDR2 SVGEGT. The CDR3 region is CASSSDAYNEQFF. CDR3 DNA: TGTGCCAGCAGTTCGGATGCCTACAATGAGCAGTTCTTC.

Written as DNA, the CDR3 is TGCGCCAGCAGCCCCCAAGGGGGCAACTATGGCTACACCTTC. It translates to CASSPQGGNYGYTF. The V gene is TRBV5-1, the J gene TRBJ1-2; 7 bases line up with TRBD1. Germline V gene lookup returns CDR1 SGHRS and CDR2 YFSETQ. V dropped 4 bases and J dropped 2; count of bases not matched to a gene: 5. The CDR3 loop spans 14 amino acids.

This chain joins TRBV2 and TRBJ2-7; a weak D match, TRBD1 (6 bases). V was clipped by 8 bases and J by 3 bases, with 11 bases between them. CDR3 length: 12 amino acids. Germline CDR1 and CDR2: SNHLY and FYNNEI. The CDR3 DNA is TGTGCCAGCGGGGGCCCAGGCTACGAGCAGTACTTC. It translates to CASGGPGYEQYF.

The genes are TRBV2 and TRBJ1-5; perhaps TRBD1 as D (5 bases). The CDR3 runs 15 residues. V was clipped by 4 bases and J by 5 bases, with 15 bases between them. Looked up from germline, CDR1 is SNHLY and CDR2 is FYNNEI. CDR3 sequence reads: CASSGTGTFYQPQHF. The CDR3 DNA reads TGTGCCAGCAGTGGAACGGGGACCTTTTATCAGCCCCAGCATTTT.

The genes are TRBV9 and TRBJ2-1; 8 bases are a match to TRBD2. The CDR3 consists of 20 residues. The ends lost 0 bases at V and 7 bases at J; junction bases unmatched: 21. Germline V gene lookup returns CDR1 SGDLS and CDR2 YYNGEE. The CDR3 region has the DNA TGTGCCAGCAGCGTAGGCTTGGCTGGCGGGGCAGCGGGAGTTATTAATGAGCAGTTCTTC. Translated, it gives CASSVGLAGGAAGVINEQFF.

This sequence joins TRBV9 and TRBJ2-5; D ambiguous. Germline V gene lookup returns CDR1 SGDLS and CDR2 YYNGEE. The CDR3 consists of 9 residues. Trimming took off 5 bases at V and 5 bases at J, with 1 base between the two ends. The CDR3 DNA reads TGTGCCAGCAGGGAGACCCAGTACTTC. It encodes CASRETQYF. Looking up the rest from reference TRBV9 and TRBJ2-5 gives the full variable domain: DSGVTQTPKHLITATGQRVTLRCSPRSGDLSVYWYQQSLDQGLQFLIQYYNGEERAKGNILERFSAQQFPDLHSELNLSSLELGDSALYFCASRETQYFGPGTRLLVL.

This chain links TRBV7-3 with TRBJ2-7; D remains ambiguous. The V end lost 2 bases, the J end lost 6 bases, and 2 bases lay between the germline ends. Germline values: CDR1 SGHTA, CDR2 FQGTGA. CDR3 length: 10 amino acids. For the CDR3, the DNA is TGTGCCAGCAGCTTACGCGAGCAGTACTTC. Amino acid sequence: CASSLREQYF.

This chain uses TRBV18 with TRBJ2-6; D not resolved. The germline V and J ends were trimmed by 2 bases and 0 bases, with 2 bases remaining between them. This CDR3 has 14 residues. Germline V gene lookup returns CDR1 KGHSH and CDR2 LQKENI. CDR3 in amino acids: CASSPDSGANVLTF. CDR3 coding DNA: TGTGCCAGCTCACCAGACTCTGGGGCCAACGTCCTGACTTTC.

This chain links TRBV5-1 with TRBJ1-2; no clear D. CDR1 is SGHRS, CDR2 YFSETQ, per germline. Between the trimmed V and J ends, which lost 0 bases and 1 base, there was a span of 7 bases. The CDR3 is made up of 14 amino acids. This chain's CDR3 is CASSLGQINYGYTF. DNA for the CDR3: TGCGCCAGCAGCTTGGGGCAGATTAACTATGGCTACACCTTC.

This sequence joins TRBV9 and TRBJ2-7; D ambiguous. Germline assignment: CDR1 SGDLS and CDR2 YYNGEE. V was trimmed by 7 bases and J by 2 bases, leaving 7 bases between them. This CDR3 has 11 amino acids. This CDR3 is CASGTAYEQYF. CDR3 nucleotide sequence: TGTGCCAGCGGCACGGCCTACGAGCAGTACTTC.

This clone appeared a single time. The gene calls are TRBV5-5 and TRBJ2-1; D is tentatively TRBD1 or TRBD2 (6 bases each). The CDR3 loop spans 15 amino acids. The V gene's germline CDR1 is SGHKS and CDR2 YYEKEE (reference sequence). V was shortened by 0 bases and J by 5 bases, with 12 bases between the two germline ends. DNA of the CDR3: TGTGCCAGCAGCTTGGTGGGGGGCCTAAACAATGAGCAGTTCTTC. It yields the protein CASSLVGGLNNEQFF.

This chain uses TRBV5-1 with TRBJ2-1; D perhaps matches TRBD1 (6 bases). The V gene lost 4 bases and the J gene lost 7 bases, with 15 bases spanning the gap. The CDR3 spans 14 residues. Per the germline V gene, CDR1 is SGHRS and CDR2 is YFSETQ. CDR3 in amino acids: CASSPVGQGNEQFF. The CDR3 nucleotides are TGCGCCAGCAGCCCCGTTGGCCAGGGGAATGAGCAGTTCTTC.

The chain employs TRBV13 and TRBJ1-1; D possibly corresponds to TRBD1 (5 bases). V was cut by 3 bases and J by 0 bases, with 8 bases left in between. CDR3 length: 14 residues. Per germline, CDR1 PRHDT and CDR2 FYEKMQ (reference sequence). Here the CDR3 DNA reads TGTGCCAGCAGCTTGGGACCTATGAACACTGAAGCTTTCTTT. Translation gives CASSLGPMNTEAFF.

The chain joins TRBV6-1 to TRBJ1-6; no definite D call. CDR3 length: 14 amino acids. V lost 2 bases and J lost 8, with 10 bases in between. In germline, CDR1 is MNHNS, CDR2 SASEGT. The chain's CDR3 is CASSESRRDSPLHF. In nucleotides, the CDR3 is TGTGCCAGCAGTGAATCCCGGCGGGATTCACCCCTCCACTTT.

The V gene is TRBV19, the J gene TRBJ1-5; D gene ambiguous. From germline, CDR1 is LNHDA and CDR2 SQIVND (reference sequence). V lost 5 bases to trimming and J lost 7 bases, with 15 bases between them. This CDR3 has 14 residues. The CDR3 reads CASSRTSSPQPQHF. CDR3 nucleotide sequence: TGTGCCAGTAGTCGGACTTCTTCTCCCCAGCCCCAGCATTTT.

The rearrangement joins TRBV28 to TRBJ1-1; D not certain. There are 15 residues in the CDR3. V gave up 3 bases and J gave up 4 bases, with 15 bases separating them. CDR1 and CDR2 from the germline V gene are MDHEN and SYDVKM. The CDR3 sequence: CASSFRPYKSTEAFF. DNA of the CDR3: TGTGCCAGCAGTTTTAGGCCATACAAGAGCACTGAAGCTTTCTTT.

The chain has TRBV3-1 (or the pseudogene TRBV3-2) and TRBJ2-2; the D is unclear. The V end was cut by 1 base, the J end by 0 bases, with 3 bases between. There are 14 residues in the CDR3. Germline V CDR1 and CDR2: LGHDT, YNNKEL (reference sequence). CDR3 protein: CASSQGSNTGELFF. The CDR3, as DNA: TGTGCCAGCAGCCAAGGTTCGAACACCGGGGAGCTGTTTTTT.